The present T cell receptor (beta chain) was sequenced within a study of CD8+CD57+ T cells in acquired aplastic anemia. Study summary: Mean DNA quantity obtained from sorted CD4+ and CD8+ cells was 2.5 to 4 ug.

To note about this clonotype: Its antigen is not identified.

Broader study findings: The number of CD8+ CDR3 sequences shared by patients and controls was twenty-nine.

The CDR3 runs to 16 residues. Germline V CDR1 and CDR2: SEHNR, FQNEAQ (reference sequence). J gave up 2 bases and V 2 bases, and 1 base lay outside the gene matches. Both TCR beta VDJ combination and CDR3 sequence profiling were carried out. Genomic DNA was the template for this profiling. TCRdb passed the reads through MiXCR, listing each CDR3 protein once. The data show about 81,000 distinct CDR3 sequences, under 50% seen once. The rearrangement links TRBV7-9 to TRBJ2-3; 13 positions match TRBD2. The sequenced sample consisted of sorted CD4+, CD8+, or CD8+CD57+ T cells (not recorded which) from PBMCs. The receptor comes from a human donor in good health, serving as a control. The CDR3 loop reads CASSLTSGRATDTQYF. In DNA, the CDR3 is TGTGCCAGCAGCTTAACTAGCGGGAGGGCCACAGATACGCAGTATTTT.